This TCR beta chain was sequenced in a study of T cell clones after liver transplantation (dated by TCRdb to between 2018 and 2021). A note on the overall study: Samples were obtained from ITN030ST, a randomized trial in which withdrawal of immunosuppression was attempted within 2 years of liver transplantation. A cohort of 8 liver transplant recipients was studied, of whom 3 were classified as tolerant and 5 as non-tolerant. Blood samples were taken pre-transplant, pre-randomization before withdrawal, and post-randomization after full withdrawal or failed withdrawal. No induction therapy was given to the subjects, and standard immunosuppression was administered until randomization at 12-24 months post-transplant. Donor-reactive T cell clones were identified using TCRbeta sequencing after a pre-transplant mixed lymphocyte reaction and were then followed in post-transplant blood. Tolerance meant complete immunosuppression withdrawal for at least one year without liver enzymes rising beyond twice the upper limit of normal. Three of the eight recipients were HCV-positive; the others were transplanted for non-autoimmune, non-viral indications. Third party-reactive TCRbeta sequences were also identified from pre-transplant MLRs to serve as an antigen-independent comparator for donor-reactive sequences.

Unstimulated PBMCs, after thawing, were stained for CD3, CD4 and CD8 and then FACS-sorted into CD3+CD4+ and CD3+CD8+ populations. All 8 studied subjects were randomized to withdrawal of immunosuppression. The Qiagen DNeasy Blood and Tissue Kit was used to isolate genomic DNA. This clone occurred a few times. Its antigen is still unknown. Per-nucleotide qualities are absent, and no much larger clonotype sits a single base away. Broader findings and caveats from the paper: Conclusions were preliminary, limited by small, heterogeneous patient numbers and non-standardized post-transplant time points. Since no allograft tissue specimens were available, donor-reactive T cells may have migrated into the graft instead of being deleted. Circulating donor-reactive CD4 TCRbeta sequences fell significantly post-transplant in most of the 8 subjects, irrespective of tolerance or HCV status. When repertoire turnover was taken into account, detection of donor-reactive sequences was significantly reduced in 7 of 8 subjects for CD4 and in 8 of 8 subjects for CD8. Donor-reactive sequences declined more than third party-reactive ones, suggesting partial antigen-specific deletion unrelated to withdrawal success. In a couple of subjects, low numbers of available donor cells limited the measurable donor-reactive repertoire.

High-throughput TCRbeta CDR3 sequencing of frozen genomic DNA was performed by immunoSEQ, with PCR amplification, mapping, bias correction and internal controls included. The source study handled its data this way. Only productive rearrangements were retained, and each unique TCRbeta sequence was defined by its CDR3 nucleotide sequence together with its V and J gene. For classification of a sequence as donor-reactive, at least 5-fold expansion in CFSE-low cells relative to unstimulated pre-transplant cells and a frequency of at least 0.01% were required. To ensure at least 90% detection power, minimum frequency thresholds were set for each subject based on that subject's lowest-template unstimulated sample. Jensen-Shannon divergence between the top 1000 TCRbeta sequences post-transplant and pre-transplant was used to measure repertoire turnover. Changes in detection of donor-reactive sequences were assessed with two-sided Fisher's exact tests. TCRdb limited this immuneACCESS table to in-frame rearrangements with V and J called. A share of clones is missing; checked studies link under half to unresolved V genes, and the rest is unexplained. The DNA gave D and trimming, while V, J and clone size come from that table. The table for this sample lists about 8,900 clones; about 72% of them were counted only once. Over 20% of the sample lies in the top ten.

CDR3 length: 15 amino acids, cysteine to phenylalanine. This entry keeps only the CDR3 DNA: 45 bases, framed from base 1. Germline trimming: 5 bases from V, 1 base from J; junction bases outside gene matches: 2. The germline V gene (reference sequence) supplies CDR1 MNHEY and CDR2 SMNVEV. The sample in question was CD8+ T cells from blood, obtained at the roughly 15-month timepoint. This sequence was found in a human patient who received a liver transplant. Some T cells may originate with the graft donor following a transplant. The chain uses TRBV27 and TRBJ2-5; the junction holds 12 bases that match TRBD2. The CDR3 amino acid sequence is: CASSTSGGSQETQYF. In nucleotide form, the sequence is TGTGCCAGCAGTACTAGCGGGGGGTCCCAAGAGACCCAGTACTTC.